Listed below are T cell receptor beta chains from one sample, sequenced in a study of blood T cells in healthy people across ages. Via MiXCR, TCRdb re-called the 5' RACE reads, giving one row per CDR3 protein. The sample lists under 1,100,000 distinct CDR3 sequences, less than 25% occurring once. This sample was shared with a second study, whose subject was T cells of mothers and their children.

Source material: blood. The receptors originated from a girl aged 2-9 years in good health. CDR3s include the opening cysteine and the closing phenylalanine or tryptophan. The D gene is left open where the match is weak. Size is omitted from some rows. Given values are once, few, many or a class for expanded clones.

J: TRBJ2-3
size: .
D: .
V: TRBV28
DNA: TGTGCCAGCGGGCACACAGATACGCAGTATTTT
CDR3: CASGHTDTQYF

J: TRBJ2-7
size: .
D: TRBD2
V: TRBV20-1
DNA: TGCAGTGCTAGAGAGCCTAGCGGGGGGGGCGAGCAGTACTTC
CDR3: CSAREPSGGGEQYF

J: TRBJ2-3
size: .
D: .
V: TRBV20-1
DNA: TGCAGTGCTAGCGGGGTTGCAGGCACAGATACGCAGTATTTT
CDR3: CSASGVAGTDTQYF

J: TRBJ2-7
size: few
D: .
V: TRBV10-3
DNA: TGTGCCATCAGTGAGTACGAGCAGTACTTC
CDR3: CAISEYEQYF

J: TRBJ2-5
size: .
D: TRBD2
V: TRBV7-9
DNA: TGTGCCAGCAGCTCCCGTGGGGGGGGTGCGACAGAGACCCAGTACTTC
CDR3: CASSSRGGGATETQYF

J: TRBJ1-1
size: few
D: .
V: TRBV2
DNA: TGTGCCAGCAGCCTAGAATCCAAAAACACTGAAGCTTTCTTT
CDR3: CASSLESKNTEAFF

J: TRBJ1-2
size: few
D: .
V: TRBV19
DNA: TGTGCCAGTACGAAGTTACCCGGGGTTCTCGACTATGGCTACACCTTC
CDR3: CASTKLPGVLDYGYTF

J: TRBJ2-2
size: .
D: .
V: TRBV6-6
DNA: TGTGCCAGCAGCCTACTTGGGGCGCGCGACACCGGGGAGCTGTTTTTT
CDR3: CASSLLGARDTGELFF

J: TRBJ2-7
size: .
D: TRBD1
V: TRBV4-1
DNA: TGCGCCAGCAGCCGATCTCAGCCGGGACAGGTCCTGAAGGAGCAGTACTTC
CDR3: CASSRSQPGQVLKEQYF

J: TRBJ1-2
size: few
D: .
V: TRBV3-1
DNA: TGTGCCAGCAGCGCGGGACTGGGAGACTATGGCTACACCTTC
CDR3: CASSAGLGDYGYTF

J: TRBJ2-3
size: .
D: TRBD2
V: TRBV20-1
DNA: TGCAGTGCTGCTACTAGCGGGGGAACAGATACGCAGTATTTT
CDR3: CSAATSGGTDTQYF

J: TRBJ2-1
size: many
D: .
V: TRBV4-3
DNA: TGCGCCAGCAGCCTCGGACGGAGTGAGCAGTTCTTC
CDR3: CASSLGRSEQFF

J: TRBJ1-1
size: few
D: .
V: TRBV7-8
DNA: TGTGCCAGCAGTTTCGGCTTCGGGGCGAGTGGGGAGTCTGAAGCTTTCTTT
CDR3: CASSFGFGASGESEAFF

J: TRBJ1-4
size: few
D: .
V: TRBV12-3/TRBV12-4
DNA: TGTGCCAGCACCCCTGGGGCAGGCCTCAATGAAAAACTGTTTTTT
CDR3: CASTPGAGLNEKLFF

J: TRBJ2-5
size: few
D: TRBD2
V: TRBV3-1
DNA: TGTGCCGGCAGCCAAGACGGGCGGGAGGGCCTTGAGACCCAGTACTTC
CDR3: CAGSQDGREGLETQYF

J: TRBJ2-5
size: .
D: TRBD2
V: TRBV7-2
DNA: TGTGCCAGCAGCTCGCCGGGACTAGCTAAGACCCAGTACTTC
CDR3: CASSSPGLAKTQYF

J: TRBJ2-7
size: .
D: TRBD2
V: TRBV25-1
DNA: TGTGCCAGCAGCGATAAGACTAGCTTCGAGCCCGAGCAGTACTTC
CDR3: CASSDKTSFEPEQYF

J: TRBJ1-2
size: few
D: .
V: TRBV21-1
DNA: TGCGCCAGCAGCCCCCCCCGGGACAGGGAGAGGGATGGCTACACCTTC
CDR3: CASSPPRDRERDGYTF

J: TRBJ2-7
size: .
D: TRBD2
V: TRBV3-1
DNA: TGTGCCAGCAGCCAGCGGGGGAGGGTCCTCGACGAGCAGTACTTC
CDR3: CASSQRGRVLDEQYF

J: TRBJ1-2
size: .
D: .
V: TRBV12-3/TRBV12-4
DNA: TGTGCCAGCAGTTCTGTGGGGGTTGGACAGACCGTAACTAACTATGGCTACACCTTC
CDR3: CASSSVGVGQTVTNYGYTF

J: TRBJ2-5
size: .
D: .
V: TRBV6-5
DNA: TGTGCCAGCAGTTACGGGCTGAAAGAGACCCAGTACTTC
CDR3: CASSYGLKETQYF

J: TRBJ1-1
size: few
D: .
V: TRBV20-1
DNA: TGCAGTGTTATTGGACGGTCGTACACTGAAGCTTTCTTT
CDR3: CSVIGRSYTEAFF

J: TRBJ1-3
size: few
D: .
V: TRBV14
DNA: TGTGCCAGCACCCCACCCTCTGGAGACACCATATATTTT
CDR3: CASTPPSGDTIYF

J: TRBJ1-5
size: .
D: .
V: TRBV11-2
DNA: TGTGCCAGCAGCTTAGGGGACGGAAATCAGCCCCAGCATTTT
CDR3: CASSLGDGNQPQHF

J: TRBJ1-1
size: .
D: TRBD1
V: TRBV6-6
DNA: TGTGCCAGCAGTTACAAGGACAGGGGGGACACTGAAGCTTTCTTT
CDR3: CASSYKDRGDTEAFF

J: TRBJ1-2
size: few
D: .
V: TRBV5-1
DNA: TGCGCCAGCAGCGGATCGAATGGCTACACCTTC
CDR3: CASSGSNGYTF

J: TRBJ2-5
size: many
D: TRBD2
V: TRBV11-3
DNA: TGTGCCAGCAGCCCGTACGGACTAGCGGGGGGGCAGGAGACCCAGTACTTC
CDR3: CASSPYGLAGGQETQYF

J: TRBJ2-7
size: few
D: .
V: TRBV6-6
DNA: TGTGCCAGCAGTTACGCCGACATCTACGAGCAGTACTTC
CDR3: CASSYADIYEQYF